The 12 T cell receptor beta chains in this list originate from one sample, sequenced in a study of T cell repertoires in cytomegalovirus infection. TCRdb re-called the reads through MiXCR, storing one row per CDR3 protein. In the table there are around 440,000 distinct CDR3 sequences, approximately 10% of which are singletons. Sequencing was done on a sample of PBMCs. Source of these receptors: a human donor in good health (CMV status not recorded). Some clones in this sample may be carry-over from other donors' samples.

This clonotype was picked up a small number of times. V and J are TRBV7-9 and TRBJ2-7; 9 nucleotides align to TRBD2. CDR1 and CDR2 from the germline V gene are SEHNR and FQNEAQ (reference sequence). Germline trimming cut 2 bases from V and 4 bases from J; bases unmatched to any gene: 12. There are 17 residues in the CDR3. This CDR3 reads CASSLQSGGNVRYEQYF. As DNA, the CDR3 is TGTGCCAGCAGCTTACAAAGCGGGGGGAATGTTCGGTACGAGCAGTACTTC.

V usage is TRBV5-1 and J usage is TRBJ2-2; D gene ambiguous. The CDR3 spans 13 residues. The germline V and J ends were trimmed by 4 bases and 6 bases, with 10 bases remaining between them. CDR1 SGHRS and CDR2 YFSETQ come from the germline V gene. The CDR3 is CASSVSLPGELFF. CDR3 coding DNA: TGCGCCAGCAGCGTTAGCTTGCCCGGGGAGCTGTTTTTT. Complete variable domain (other parts from reference TRBV5-1 and TRBJ2-2): KAGVTQTPRYLIKTRGQQVTLSCSPISGHRSVSWYQQTPGQGLQFLFEYFSETQRNKGNFPGRFSGRQFSNSRSEMNVSTLELGDSALYLCASSVSLPGELFFGEGSRLTVL.

This clonotype was counted many times. The chain joins TRBV7-2 to TRBJ1-6; perhaps TRBD1 as D (5 bases). This CDR3 contains 14 residues. V shed 3 bases and J shed 9 bases, with 12 bases lying between them. The germline gives CDR1 SGHTA, CDR2 FQGNSA. The CDR3 sequence: CASSFRTGGSPLHF. In DNA form, the CDR3 reads TGTGCCAGCAGCTTTAGAACAGGAGGTTCACCCCTCCACTTT.

This chain connects TRBV2 to TRBJ1-4; D remains ambiguous. The V end lost 6 bases, the J end lost 6 bases, and 8 bases lay between the germline ends. The germline gives CDR1 SNHLY, CDR2 FYNNEI. This CDR3 has 12 residues. CDR3 sequence: CASRRGDEKLFF. DNA for the CDR3: TGTGCCAGCAGGCGGGGAGATGAAAAACTGTTTTTT.

This clonotype was detected ten times or more. CDR3 in amino acids: CASSSGHAPSEQFF. The CDR3, as DNA: TGTGCCAGCAGTTCCGGACACGCCCCCTCGGAGCAGTTCTTC. The V and J genes are TRBV27 and TRBJ2-1; TRBD1 might be the D (5 bases). Germline V gene lookup returns CDR1 MNHEY and CDR2 SMNVEV (reference sequence). CDR3 length: 14 amino acids. V lost 4 bases to trimming and J lost 10 bases, with 17 bases between them.

This clonotype was picked up many times. This sequence joins TRBV7-3 and TRBJ2-1, with TRBD1 matching over 9 bases. The J segment lost 0 bases and the V segment lost 5 bases, leaving 5 bases of the junction unmatched. The germline V gene encodes CDR1 SGHTA and CDR2 FQGTGA. CDR3 length: 16 residues. CDR3: CASSTRQGGSYNEQFF. The CDR3, as DNA: TGTGCCAGCAGCACTCGACAGGGGGGCTCCTACAATGAGCAGTTCTTC.

This clonotype was observed a few times. The chain links TRBV19 to TRBJ2-7; TRBD1 or TRBD2 may be the D gene (5 bases each). This CDR3 spans 14 amino acids. Germline lookup yields CDR1 LNHDA and CDR2 SQIVND (reference sequence). V shed 4 bases and J shed 3 bases, with 13 bases lying between them. As DNA, the CDR3 is TGTGCCAGTAGTAGTCCGGGACCGAGCTACGAGCAGTACTTC. Its translation is CASSSPGPSYEQYF.

This clonotype has ten or more counts. This sequence joins TRBV5-6 and TRBJ2-3; unclear D gene. This CDR3 has 15 amino acids. Germline-derived CDR1 and CDR2 are SGHDT and YYEEEE. V was clipped by 3 bases and J by 6 bases, with 17 bases between them. The CDR3 DNA reads TGTGCCAGCAGCTCAAGGCGGCAGGTTGTGGATACGCAGTATTTT. Residues: CASSSRRQVVDTQYF.

This clonotype was recorded at least ten times. This chain uses TRBV12-3 or TRBV12-4 with TRBJ2-5; D may be TRBD2 (7 bases). The ends were cut back, 3 bases at V and 3 bases at J, with 11 bases in the middle. This CDR3 region has 14 residues. CDR3 DNA sequence: TGTGCCAGCAGTTTCGGGGGGCGCGAAGAGACCCAGTACTTC. Protein: CASSFGGREETQYF.

The CDR3 region has the DNA TGTGCCAGCTCACCTCGGGCTGAAAAACTGTTTTTT. It codes for CASSPRAEKLFF. The chain employs TRBV18 and TRBJ1-4; no clear D gene. Germline V gene lookup returns CDR1 KGHSH and CDR2 LQKENI. Trimming shortened V by 3 bases and J by 7 bases, and 6 bases separated the two germline ends. The CDR3 runs 12 residues.

This clonotype has a count of ten or more. The chain carries TRBV5-4 and TRBJ1-2, with D uncertain. The CDR3 sequence is 15 residues long. Per germline, CDR1 SGHNT and CDR2 YYREEE (reference sequence). The V end was cut by 0 bases, the J end by 7 bases, with 16 bases between. The CDR3 DNA is TGTGCCAGCAGCTTGGCGGTTAGCGTCGGTTCTGGCTACACCTTC. Translation gives CASSLAVSVGSGYTF. The variable domain in full, with the rest retrieved from reference TRBV5-4 and TRBJ1-2, is ETGVTQSPTHLIKTRGQQVTLRCSSQSGHNTVSWYQQALGQGPQFIFQYYREEENGRGNFPPRFSGLQFPNYSSELNVNALELDDSALYLCASSLAVSVGSGYTFGSGTRLTVV.

This clonotype was seen many times. The V gene is TRBV6-1, the J gene TRBJ2-7; 7 nucleotides align to TRBD1. The CDR3 covers 16 residues. CDR1 MNHNS and CDR2 SASEGT come from the germline V gene. After removal of 3 bases from V and 3 bases from J, the junction contained 11 bases not matched to a gene. The CDR3 nucleotides read TGTGCCAGCAGTGAGGCGCCCAGGGGGACCCTCTACGAGCAGTACTTC. Amino acid sequence: CASSEAPRGTLYEQYF.